A selection of T cell receptor beta chains follows, all from one sample in a study of CXCR3-negative and CXCR3-positive naive CD8 T cells. TCRdb re-called the 5' RACE reads and gives one entry per CDR3 protein, without DNA. The sample has about 120,000 distinct CDR3 sequences, and its top ten clones hold approximately 0.5%. The source material was naive CXCR3- CD8+ T cells from blood. These receptors all come from a human donor in good health. Some clones in this sample may be carry-over from other donors' samples. Each CDR3 is given with its conserved first and last residue.

TRBV7-6	TRBJ2-4	CASSPYSGAGNIQYF
TRBV15	TRBJ2-4	CATGELNIQYF
TRBV15	TRBJ1-1	CATSRPAENTEAFF
TRBV5-1	TRBJ1-1	CASSLILGRDTEAFF
TRBV29-1	TRBJ2-3	CSVASSGYETQYF
TRBV7-2	TRBJ2-5	CASSLAWDGGRGVGETQYF
TRBV7-9	TRBJ2-1	CASSSGLAGPYNEQFF
TRBV12-3/TRBV12-4	TRBJ2-1	CATERGAENEQFF
TRBV7-9	TRBJ2-7	CASSLGSAGIFYEQYF
TRBV15	TRBJ2-7	CATSTRDSYEQYF
TRBV4-1	TRBJ1-5	CASSQDWQTKEQPQHF
TRBV28	TRBJ2-7	CASSSRQTSGSSSYEQYF
TRBV6-5	TRBJ2-5	CASSYSRLDGTQYF
TRBV27	TRBJ1-2	CASSLSGFNYGYTF
TRBV20-1	TRBJ1-2	CSARDLPGPGYTF
TRBV9	TRBJ1-2	CASSVDRGGNYGYTF
TRBV5-1	TRBJ2-7	CASSLVQGSSYEQYF
TRBV7-3	TRBJ2-3	CASSLLDRDGDTQYF
TRBV15	TRBJ1-1	CATSRGKQGKNTEAFF
TRBV20-1	TRBJ2-7	CSVVAYLAGNEQYF
TRBV5-1	TRBJ2-1	CASRGQGSYNEQFF
TRBV7-2	TRBJ2-3	CASSLVGLAPRTDTQYF
TRBV5-4	TRBJ2-3	CASSPLADTDTQYF
TRBV7-2	TRBJ2-7	CASSLGAGDYEQYF
TRBV7-9	TRBJ2-3	CASRPRAGLAGGTDTQYF
TRBV7-9	TRBJ2-5	CASSPRTSGLYQETQYF
TRBV5-1	TRBJ2-7	CASSTRRTGVDDEQYF
TRBV20-1	TRBJ2-3	CSARDPWGSTDTQYF
TRBV5-6	TRBJ2-7	CASSPLMSYEQYF
TRBV11-3	TRBJ2-5	CASSQAGRGLQETQYF
TRBV28	TRBJ2-3	CASSLNTPSGLAGVRLDTQYF
TRBV5-1	TRBJ2-3	CASSLDGYTDTQYF
TRBV7-8	TRBJ2-3	CASSLGPTDTQYF
TRBV4-1	TRBJ2-1	CASSPETFGLAGGTEQFF
TRBV20-1	TRBJ2-7	CSAPKGWGQGAYEQYF
TRBV6-4	TRBJ2-3	CASSPTSGSSDTQYF
TRBV12-3/TRBV12-4	TRBJ2-5	CASSPSGERQTQYF
TRBV7-3	TRBJ2-3	CASSQDRDITDTQYF
TRBV15	TRBJ2-3	CATSRGLASTDTQYF
TRBV6-6	TRBJ1-4	CASSPDILRRNEKLFF
TRBV5-5	TRBJ2-4	CASSSPPGIQYF